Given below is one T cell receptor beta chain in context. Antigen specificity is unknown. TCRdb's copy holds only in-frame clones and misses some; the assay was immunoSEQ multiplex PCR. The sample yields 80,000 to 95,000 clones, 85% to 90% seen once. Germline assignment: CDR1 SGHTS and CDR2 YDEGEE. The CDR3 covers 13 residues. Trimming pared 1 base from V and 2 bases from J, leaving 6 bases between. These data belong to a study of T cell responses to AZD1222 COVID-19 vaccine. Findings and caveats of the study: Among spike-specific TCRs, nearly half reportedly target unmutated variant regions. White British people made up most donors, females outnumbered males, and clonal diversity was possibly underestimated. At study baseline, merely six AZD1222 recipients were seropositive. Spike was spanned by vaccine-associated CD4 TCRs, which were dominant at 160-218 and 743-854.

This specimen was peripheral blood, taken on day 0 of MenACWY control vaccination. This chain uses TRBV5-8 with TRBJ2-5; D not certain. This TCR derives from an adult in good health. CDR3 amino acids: CASSLWRQETQYF. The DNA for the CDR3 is TGTGCCAGCAGCTTGTGGCGGCAAGAGACCCAGTACTTC. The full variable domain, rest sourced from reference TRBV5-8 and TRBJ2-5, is EAGVTQSPTHLIKTRGQQATLRCSPISGHTSVYWYQQALGLGLQFLLWYDEGEERNRGNFPPRFSGRQFPNYSSELNVNALELEDSALYLCASSLWRQETQYFGPGTRLLVL.